This is a list of T cell receptor beta chains from one sample in a study of PD-L1 blockade in urothelial cancer. The repertoire was sequenced with immunoSEQ multiplex PCR; TCRdb's copy has only in-frame clones and lacks some. The data contain around 53,000 clones, approximately 80% of them singletons. Sequencing was performed on PBMCs, taken around atezolizumab (anti-PD-L1) treatment. The receptors here all came from a man in his forties or fifties with urothelial cancer. Both conserved end residues are part of each CDR3. A D gene is named only where the DNA matches it firmly.

j_gene: TRBJ1-2
d_gene: -
len: 14
v_gene: TRBV27
CDR3nt: TGTGCCAGCCATACGGGGGGAAGTAACTATGGCTACACCTTC
CDR3aa: CASHTGGSNYGYTF

j_gene: TRBJ2-3
d_gene: -
len: 16
v_gene: TRBV28
CDR3nt: TGTGCCAGCAGTTACCGCCTCTGGGCTAGCACAGATACGCAGTATTTT
CDR3aa: CASSYRLWASTDTQYF

j_gene: TRBJ2-1
d_gene: -
len: 15
v_gene: TRBV6-1
CDR3nt: TGTGCCAGCAGGAAGGACGGGAGCTCCTACAATGAGCAGTTCTTC
CDR3aa: CASRKDGSSYNEQFF

j_gene: TRBJ2-7
d_gene: TRBD1
len: 15
v_gene: TRBV6-5
CDR3nt: TGTGCCAGCAGCCTCACACAGGGGAACCACTACGAGCAGTACTTC
CDR3aa: CASSLTQGNHYEQYF

j_gene: TRBJ1-5
d_gene: -
len: 14
v_gene: TRBV18
CDR3nt: TGTGCCAGCTCAGGGCAGGGATCTGTCCAGCCCCAGCATTTT
CDR3aa: CASSGQGSVQPQHF

j_gene: TRBJ1-1
d_gene: TRBD1
len: 14
v_gene: TRBV30
CDR3nt: TGTGCCTGGGGCGGACAGGGAAGGAACACTGAAGCTTTCTTT
CDR3aa: CAWGGQGRNTEAFF

j_gene: TRBJ1-1
d_gene: -
len: 11
v_gene: TRBV20-1
CDR3nt: TGCAGTGCCCCTCTTATAGCTGAAGCTTTCTTT
CDR3aa: CSAPLIAEAFF

j_gene: TRBJ2-6
d_gene: -
len: 15
v_gene: TRBV4-2
CDR3nt: TGTGCCAGCAGCCACGGGCGGGCCGGGGCCAACGTCCTGACTTTC
CDR3aa: CASSHGRAGANVLTF

j_gene: TRBJ2-7
d_gene: TRBD1
len: 15
v_gene: TRBV5-5
CDR3nt: TGTGCCAGCAGCTTGGAAGGGACAGGGACCTACGAGCAGTACTTC
CDR3aa: CASSLEGTGTYEQYF

j_gene: TRBJ2-7
d_gene: -
len: 11
v_gene: TRBV28
CDR3nt: TGTGCCAGCAGCTATACGGGGGAGCAGTACTTC
CDR3aa: CASSYTGEQYF

j_gene: TRBJ2-1
d_gene: -
len: 13
v_gene: TRBV5-8
CDR3nt: TGTGCCAGCAGCTCCCTCTATAGAAATGAGCAGTTCTTC
CDR3aa: CASSSLYRNEQFF